This passage covers 2 T cell receptor beta chains from one sample sequenced in a study of T cells in Graves' hyperthyroidism and ophthalmopathy. Amplification targeted TCR beta CDR3 regions from RNA transcripts. Carried out on the TCR CDR3, a first-round RT-PCR used the HTBI primer set. MiXCR, run by TCRdb on the multiplex PCR reads, gives a single entry per CDR3 protein. The sample has about 640,000 distinct CDR3 sequences; just under 45% are singletons. Sequencing was done on a sample of peripheral blood or thyroid tissue (not recorded which). These receptors came from an adult man with Graves' disease, either hyperthyroidism or ophthalmopathy (not recorded which).

This clonotype was observed a single time. The chain recombines TRBV29-1 with TRBJ2-6; 10 nucleotides agree with TRBD1. Germline V lookup: CDR1 SQVTM, CDR2 ANQGSEA. V lost 4 bases and J lost 4; bases outside the gene matches: 10. This CDR3 region has 17 residues. The DNA for the CDR3 is TGCAGCGTTGCTCACGGGACAGGGGCTGCCGGGGCCAACGTCCTGACTTTC. It yields the protein CSVAHGTGAAGANVLTF.

At least ten counts were recorded for this clonotype. CDR3 sequence (DNA): TGTGCCAGCAGTGCCGGACAGGGTTCCTACGAGCAGTACTTC. Translating gives CASSAGQGSYEQYF. This chain connects TRBV7-9 to TRBJ2-7, with TRBD1 matching over 8 bases. From germline, CDR1 is SEHNR and CDR2 FQNEAQ (reference sequence). Trimming took 6 bases from V and 1 from J; bases not matched to a gene: 5. The CDR3 covers 14 residues.